The entry below gives a single T cell receptor (beta chain) sequence along with its context. Germline-derived CDR1 and CDR2 are SGHRS and YFSETQ. The CDR3 is 14 residues long. Trimming left V 1 base short and J 4 bases short, with 11 bases between. The method was immunoSEQ multiplex PCR; TCRdb's version includes in-frame clones alone and lacks a portion of them. The sample lists 120,000 or so clones; 86% were seen once. The sample is drawn from a study of PD-L1 blockade in urothelial cancer. Study summary: Prior chemotherapy in patients spanned 0 to 3 regimens. Analyses were performed on blood at 3 weeks after treatment start (the second dose) and at 6 weeks.

Specified time point: peripheral blood 6 weeks after treatment start. The sequence was obtained from a man aged 45-65 years with urothelial cancer. The chain uses TRBV5-1 and TRBJ1-1, with D maybe TRBD1 (5 bases). Source: PBMCs, taken around atezolizumab (anti-PD-L1) treatment. The CDR3 DNA sequence: TGCGCCAGCAGCTTGCTAGGGGCTGGCACTGAAGCTTTCTTT. Its protein product is CASSLLGAGTEAFF.